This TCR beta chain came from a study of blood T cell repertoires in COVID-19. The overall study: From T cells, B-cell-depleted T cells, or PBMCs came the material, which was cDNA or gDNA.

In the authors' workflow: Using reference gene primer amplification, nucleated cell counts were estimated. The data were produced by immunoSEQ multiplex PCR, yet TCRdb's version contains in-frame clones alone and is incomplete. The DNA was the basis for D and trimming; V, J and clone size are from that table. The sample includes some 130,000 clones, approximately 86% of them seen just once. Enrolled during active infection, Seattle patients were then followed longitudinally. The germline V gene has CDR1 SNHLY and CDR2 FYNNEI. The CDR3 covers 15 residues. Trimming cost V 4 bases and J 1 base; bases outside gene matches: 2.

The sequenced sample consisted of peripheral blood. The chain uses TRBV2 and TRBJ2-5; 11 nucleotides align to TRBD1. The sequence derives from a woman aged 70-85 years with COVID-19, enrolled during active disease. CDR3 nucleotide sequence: TGTGCCAGCAGTGGGGGGACAGGGGGCCAAGAGACCCAGTACTTC. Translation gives CASSGGTGGQETQYF. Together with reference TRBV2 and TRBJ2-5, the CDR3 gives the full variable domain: EPEVTQTPSHQVTQMGQEVILRCVPISNHLYFYWYRQILGQKVEFLVSFYNNEISEKSEIFDDQFSVERPDGSNFTLKIRSTKLEDSAMYFCASSGGTGGQETQYFGPGTRLLVL.